This T cell receptor (beta chain) was sequenced during a study of vaccination and CD4 T cells after COVID-19. The CDR3 sequence is 12 residues long. The germline V gene has CDR1 GTSNPN and CDR2 SVGIG (reference sequence). Trimming took off 0 bases at V and 6 bases at J, with 8 bases between the two ends. With the Oncomine TCR Beta short-read assay, DNA from cultured CD4+ T cells was sequenced. MiXCR, applied by TCRdb to the PCR reads, yields one record per CDR3 protein. The sample has 9,000 to 13,000 distinct CDR3 sequences, 77% seen once. On this clonotype: Its matching antigen is unknown.

Treatment described: approximately 9-day PBMC culture with coronavirus spike peptide pools or control peptides (ViraFEST assay). ViraFEST expanded antigen-specific T cells with peptide pools, then sequenced TCRs. Sequencing was performed on CD4+ T cells from blood, cultured in vitro. The chain recombines TRBV30 with TRBJ1-2; no reliable D call. The TCR sequence derives from a human donor who had recovered from COVID-19. CDR3 sequence (DNA): TGTGCCTGGAGTGTGGGAGGCAATGGCTACACCTTC. As protein: CAWSVGGNGYTF.